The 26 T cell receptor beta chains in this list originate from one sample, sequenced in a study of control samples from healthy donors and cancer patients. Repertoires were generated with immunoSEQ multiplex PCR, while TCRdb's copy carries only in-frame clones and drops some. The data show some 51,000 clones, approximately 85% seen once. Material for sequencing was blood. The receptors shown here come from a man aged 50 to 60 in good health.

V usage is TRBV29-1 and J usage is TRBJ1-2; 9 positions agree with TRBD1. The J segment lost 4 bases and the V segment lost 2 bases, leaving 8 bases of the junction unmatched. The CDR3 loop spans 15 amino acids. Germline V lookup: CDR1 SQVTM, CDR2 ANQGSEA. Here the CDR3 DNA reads TGCAGCGTTGAATGGACAGGGGATGCTCCCTATGGCTACACCTTC. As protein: CSVEWTGDAPYGYTF.

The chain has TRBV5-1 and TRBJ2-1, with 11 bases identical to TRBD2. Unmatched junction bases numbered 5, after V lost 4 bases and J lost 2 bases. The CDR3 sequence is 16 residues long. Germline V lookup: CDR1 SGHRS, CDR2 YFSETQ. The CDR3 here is CASSPVTSGAYNEQFF. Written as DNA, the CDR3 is TGCGCCAGCAGCCCGGTGACTAGCGGGGCCTACAATGAGCAGTTCTTC.

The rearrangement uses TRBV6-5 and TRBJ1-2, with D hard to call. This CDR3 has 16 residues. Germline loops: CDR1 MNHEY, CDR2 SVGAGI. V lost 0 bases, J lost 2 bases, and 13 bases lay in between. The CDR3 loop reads CASSYSAKGVNYGYTF. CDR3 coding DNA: TGTGCCAGCAGTTACTCGGCCAAGGGCGTCAACTATGGCTACACCTTC.

CDR3 nucleotides: TGTGCCAGCAGTTTTGGCGACAATGAGCAGTTCTTC. It is translated as CASSFGDNEQFF. This chain connects TRBV12-3 or TRBV12-4 to TRBJ2-1; D is unresolved. The CDR3 is made up of 12 amino acids. V was pared by 3 bases and J by 5 bases, with 5 bases between.

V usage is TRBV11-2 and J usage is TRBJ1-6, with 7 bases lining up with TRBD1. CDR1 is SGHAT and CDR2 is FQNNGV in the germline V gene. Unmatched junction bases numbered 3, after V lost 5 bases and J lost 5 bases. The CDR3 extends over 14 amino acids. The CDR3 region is CASSPGQNNSPLHF. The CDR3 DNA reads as TGTGCCAGCAGCCCGGGACAGAATAATTCACCCCTCCACTTT.

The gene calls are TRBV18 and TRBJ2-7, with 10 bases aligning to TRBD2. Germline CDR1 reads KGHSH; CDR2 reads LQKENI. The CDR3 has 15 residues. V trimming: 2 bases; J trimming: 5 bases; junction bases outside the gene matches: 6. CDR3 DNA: TGTGCCAGCTCACCAAGGACTAGCGGCGCCCACGAGCAGTACTTC. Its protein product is CASSPRTSGAHEQYF.

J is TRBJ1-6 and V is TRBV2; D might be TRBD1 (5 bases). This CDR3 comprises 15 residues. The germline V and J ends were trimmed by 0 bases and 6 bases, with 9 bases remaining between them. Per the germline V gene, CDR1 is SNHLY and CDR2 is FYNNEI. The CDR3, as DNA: TGTGCCAGCAGTGAAGCGGGGGTGGGTAATTCACCCCTCCACTTT. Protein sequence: CASSEAGVGNSPLHF.

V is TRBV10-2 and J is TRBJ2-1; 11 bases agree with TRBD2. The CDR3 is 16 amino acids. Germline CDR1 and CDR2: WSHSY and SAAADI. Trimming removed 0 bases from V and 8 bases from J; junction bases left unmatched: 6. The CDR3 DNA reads TGCGCCAGCAGTGAGTCGCGACTAGCGGGATCCCATGAGCAGTTCTTC. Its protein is CASSESRLAGSHEQFF.

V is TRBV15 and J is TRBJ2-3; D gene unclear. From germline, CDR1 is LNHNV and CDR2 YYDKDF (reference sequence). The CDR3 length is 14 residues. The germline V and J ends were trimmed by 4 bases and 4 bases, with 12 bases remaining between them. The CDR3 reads CATSTVQTADTQYF. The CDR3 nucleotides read TGTGCCACCAGCACAGTCCAGACCGCAGATACGCAGTATTTT.

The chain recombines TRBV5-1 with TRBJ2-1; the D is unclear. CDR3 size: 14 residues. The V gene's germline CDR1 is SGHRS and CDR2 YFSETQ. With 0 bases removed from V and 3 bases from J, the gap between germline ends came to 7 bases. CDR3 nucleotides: TGCGCCAGCAGCTTGGGGACCTTCTACAATGAGCAGTTCTTC. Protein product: CASSLGTFYNEQFF.

CDR3 amino acids: CASLSGQEYTEAFF. CDR3 nucleotide sequence: TGCGCCAGCCTTTCGGGACAGGAATACACTGAAGCTTTCTTT. The V call is TRBV10-2, the J call TRBJ1-1; 8 bases agree with TRBD1. Trimming at V came to 8 bases and at J to 3 bases, leaving 8 bases not matched to a gene. CDR3 length equals 14 residues. From germline, CDR1 is WSHSY and CDR2 SAAADI.

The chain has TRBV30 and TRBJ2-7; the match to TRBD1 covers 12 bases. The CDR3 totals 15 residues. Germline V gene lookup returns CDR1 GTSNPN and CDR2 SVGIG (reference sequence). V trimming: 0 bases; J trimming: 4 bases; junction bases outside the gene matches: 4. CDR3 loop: CAWSVGTGGSYEQYF. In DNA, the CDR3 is TGTGCCTGGAGTGTTGGGACAGGGGGCTCTTACGAGCAGTACTTC.

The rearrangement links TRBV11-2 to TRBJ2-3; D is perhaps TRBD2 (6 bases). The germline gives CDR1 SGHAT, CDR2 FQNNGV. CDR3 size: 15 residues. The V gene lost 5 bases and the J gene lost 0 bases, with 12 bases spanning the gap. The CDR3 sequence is CASSAHGGSTDTQYF. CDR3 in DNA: TGTGCCAGCAGCGCCCACGGGGGAAGCACAGATACGCAGTATTTT.

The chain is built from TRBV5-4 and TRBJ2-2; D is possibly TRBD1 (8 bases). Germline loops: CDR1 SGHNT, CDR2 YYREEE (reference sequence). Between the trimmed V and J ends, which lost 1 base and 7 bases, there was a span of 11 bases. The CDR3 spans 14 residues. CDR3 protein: CASSLYRGGGELFF. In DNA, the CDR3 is TGTGCCAGCAGCTTGTACAGGGGGGGCGGGGAGCTGTTTTTT. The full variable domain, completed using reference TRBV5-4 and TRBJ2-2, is ETGVTQSPTHLIKTRGQQVTLRCSSQSGHNTVSWYQQALGQGPQFIFQYYREEENGRGNFPPRFSGLQFPNYSSELNVNALELDDSALYLCASSLYRGGGELFFGEGSRLTVL.

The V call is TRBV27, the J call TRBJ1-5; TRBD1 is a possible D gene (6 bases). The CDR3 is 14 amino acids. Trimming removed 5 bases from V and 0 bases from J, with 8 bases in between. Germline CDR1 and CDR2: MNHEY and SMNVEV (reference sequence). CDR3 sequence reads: CASSRTASNQPQHF. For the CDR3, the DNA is TGTGCCAGCAGTCGGACAGCTAGCAATCAGCCCCAGCATTTT.

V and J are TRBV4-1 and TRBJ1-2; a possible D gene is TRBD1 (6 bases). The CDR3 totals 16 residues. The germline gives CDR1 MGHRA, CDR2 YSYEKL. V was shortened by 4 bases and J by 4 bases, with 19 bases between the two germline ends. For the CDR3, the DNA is TGCGCCAGCAGCCTCGAACCACAGGGCGAATCCTATGGCTACACCTTC. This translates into CASSLEPQGESYGYTF.

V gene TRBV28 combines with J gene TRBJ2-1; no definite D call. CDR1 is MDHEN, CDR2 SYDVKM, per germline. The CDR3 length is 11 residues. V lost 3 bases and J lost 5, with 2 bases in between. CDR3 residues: CASSLNNEQFF. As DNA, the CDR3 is TGTGCCAGCAGTTTGAACAATGAGCAGTTCTTC.

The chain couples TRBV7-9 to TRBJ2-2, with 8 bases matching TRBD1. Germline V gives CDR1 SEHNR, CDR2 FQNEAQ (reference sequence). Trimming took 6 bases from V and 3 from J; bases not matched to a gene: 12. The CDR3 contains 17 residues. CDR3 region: CASRFHLQGADTGELFF. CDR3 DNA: TGTGCCAGCAGGTTCCATCTCCAGGGGGCTGACACCGGGGAGCTGTTTTTT.

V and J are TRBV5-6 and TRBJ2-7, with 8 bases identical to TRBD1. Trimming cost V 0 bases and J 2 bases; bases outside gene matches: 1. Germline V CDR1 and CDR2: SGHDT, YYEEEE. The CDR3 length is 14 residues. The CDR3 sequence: CASSLETGAYEQYF. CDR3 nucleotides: TGTGCCAGCAGCTTGGAGACAGGGGCCTACGAGCAGTACTTC.

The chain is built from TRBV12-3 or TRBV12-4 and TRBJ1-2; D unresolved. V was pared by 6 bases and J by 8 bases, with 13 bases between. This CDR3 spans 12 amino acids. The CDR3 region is CASRLDLGGYTF. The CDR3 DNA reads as TGTGCCAGCAGGTTGGATCTAGGGGGCTACACCTTC.

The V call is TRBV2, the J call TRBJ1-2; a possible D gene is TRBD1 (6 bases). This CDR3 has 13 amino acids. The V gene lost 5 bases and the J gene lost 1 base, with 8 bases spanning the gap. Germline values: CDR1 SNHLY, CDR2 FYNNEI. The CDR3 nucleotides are TGTGCCAGCAGTCAGGACAGTAACTATGGCTACACCTTC. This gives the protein CASSQDSNYGYTF.

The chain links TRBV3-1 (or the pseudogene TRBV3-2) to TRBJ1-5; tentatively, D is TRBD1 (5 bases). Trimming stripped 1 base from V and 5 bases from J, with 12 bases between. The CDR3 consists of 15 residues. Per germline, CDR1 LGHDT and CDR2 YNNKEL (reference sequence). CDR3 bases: TGTGCCAGCAGCCAAGGACAGCACGATTATCAGCCCCAGCATTTT. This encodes CASSQGQHDYQPQHF.

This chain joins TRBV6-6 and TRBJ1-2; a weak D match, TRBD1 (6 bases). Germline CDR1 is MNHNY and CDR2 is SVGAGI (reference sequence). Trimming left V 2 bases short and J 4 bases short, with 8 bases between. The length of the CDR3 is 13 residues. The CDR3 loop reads CASSYGRGYGYTF. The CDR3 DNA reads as TGTGCCAGCAGTTACGGCAGGGGCTATGGCTACACCTTC.

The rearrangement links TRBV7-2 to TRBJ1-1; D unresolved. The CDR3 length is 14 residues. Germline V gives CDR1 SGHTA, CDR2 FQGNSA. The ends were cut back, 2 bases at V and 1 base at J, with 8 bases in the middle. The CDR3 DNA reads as TGTGCCAGCAGCTTACGTACCGGGAACACTGAAGCTTTCTTT. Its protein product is CASSLRTGNTEAFF.

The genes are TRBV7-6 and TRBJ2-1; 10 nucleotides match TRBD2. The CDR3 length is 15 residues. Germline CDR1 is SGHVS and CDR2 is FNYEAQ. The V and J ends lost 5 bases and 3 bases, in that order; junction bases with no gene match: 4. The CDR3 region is CASSRTSGFYNEQFF. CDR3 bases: TGTGCCAGCAGCCGGACTAGCGGCTTCTACAATGAGCAGTTCTTC.

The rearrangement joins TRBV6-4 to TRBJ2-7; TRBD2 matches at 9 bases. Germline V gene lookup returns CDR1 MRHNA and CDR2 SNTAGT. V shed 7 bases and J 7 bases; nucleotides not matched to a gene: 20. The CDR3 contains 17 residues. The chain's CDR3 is CASTTRLGLAGEKEQYF. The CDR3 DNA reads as TGTGCCAGCACTACACGCCTCGGGTTAGCGGGAGAGAAAGAGCAGTACTTC.